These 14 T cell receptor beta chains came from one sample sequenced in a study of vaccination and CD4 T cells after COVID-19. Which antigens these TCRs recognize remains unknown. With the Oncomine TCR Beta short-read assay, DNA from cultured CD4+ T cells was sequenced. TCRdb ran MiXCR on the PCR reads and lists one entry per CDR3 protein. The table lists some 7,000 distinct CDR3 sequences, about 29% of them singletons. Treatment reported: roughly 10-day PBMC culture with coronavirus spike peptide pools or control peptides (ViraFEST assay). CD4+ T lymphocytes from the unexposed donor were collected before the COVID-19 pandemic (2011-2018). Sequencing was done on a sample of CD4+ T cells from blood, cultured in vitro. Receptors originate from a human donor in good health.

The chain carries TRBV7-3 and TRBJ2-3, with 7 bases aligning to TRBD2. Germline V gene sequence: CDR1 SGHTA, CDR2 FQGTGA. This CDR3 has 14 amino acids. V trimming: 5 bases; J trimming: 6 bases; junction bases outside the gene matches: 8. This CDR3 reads CASSLGGIVDTQYF. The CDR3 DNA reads TGTGCCAGCAGCCTGGGGGGGATAGTGGATACGCAGTATTTT.

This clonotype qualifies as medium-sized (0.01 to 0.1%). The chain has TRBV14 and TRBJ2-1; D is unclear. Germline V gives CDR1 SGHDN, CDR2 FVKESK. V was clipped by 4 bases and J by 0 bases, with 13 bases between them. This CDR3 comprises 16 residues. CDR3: CASSLGPNYSYNEQFF. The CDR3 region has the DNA TGTGCCAGCAGCCTAGGACCAAATTACTCCTACAATGAGCAGTTCTTC. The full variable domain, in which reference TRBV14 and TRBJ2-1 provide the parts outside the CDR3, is EAGVTQFPSHSVIEKGQTVTLRCDPISGHDNLYWYRRVMGKEIKFLLHFVKESKQDESGMPNNRFLAERTGGTYSTLKVQPAELEDSGVYFCASSLGPNYSYNEQFFGPGTRLTVL.

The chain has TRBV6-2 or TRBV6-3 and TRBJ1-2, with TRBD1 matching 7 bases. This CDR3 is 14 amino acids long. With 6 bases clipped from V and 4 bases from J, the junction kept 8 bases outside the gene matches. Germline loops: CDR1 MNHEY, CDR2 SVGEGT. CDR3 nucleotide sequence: TGTGCCAGCAGAAATCAGGGGGTTGGCTATGGCTACACCTTC. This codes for CASRNQGVGYGYTF.

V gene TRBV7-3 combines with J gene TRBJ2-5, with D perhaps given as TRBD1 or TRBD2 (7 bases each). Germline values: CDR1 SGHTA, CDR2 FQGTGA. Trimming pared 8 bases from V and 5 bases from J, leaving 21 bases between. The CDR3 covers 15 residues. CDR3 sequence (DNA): TGTGCCAGCGGCCGGCAGGGGGGGCCGGAGGAGACCCAGTACTTC. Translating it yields CASGRQGGPEETQYF.

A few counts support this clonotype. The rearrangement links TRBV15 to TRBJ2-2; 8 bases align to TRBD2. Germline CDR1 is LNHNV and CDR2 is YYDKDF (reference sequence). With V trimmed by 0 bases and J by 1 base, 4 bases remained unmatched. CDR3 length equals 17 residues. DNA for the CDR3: TGTGCCACCAGCAGAGATTTGAGCGGGGGGAACACCGGGGAGCTGTTTTTT. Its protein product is CATSRDLSGGNTGELFF.

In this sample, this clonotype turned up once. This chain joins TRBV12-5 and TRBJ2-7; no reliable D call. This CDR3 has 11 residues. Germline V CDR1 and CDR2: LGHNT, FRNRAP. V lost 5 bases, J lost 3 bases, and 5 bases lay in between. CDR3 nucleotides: TGTGCTAGTGGTCCGCACTACGAGCAGTACTTC. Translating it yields CASGPHYEQYF. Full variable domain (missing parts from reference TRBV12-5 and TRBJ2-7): DARVTQTPRHKVTEMGQEVTMRCQPILGHNTVFWYRQTMMQGLELLAYFRNRAPLDDSGMPKDRFSAEMPDATLATLKIQPSEPRDSAVYFCASGPHYEQYFGPGTRLTVT.

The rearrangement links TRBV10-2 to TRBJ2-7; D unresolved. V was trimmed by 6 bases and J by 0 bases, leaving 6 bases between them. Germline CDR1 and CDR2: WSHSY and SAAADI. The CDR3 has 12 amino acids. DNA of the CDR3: TGCGCCAGCAGCCTGTTCTCCTACGAGCAGTACTTC. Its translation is CASSLFSYEQYF.

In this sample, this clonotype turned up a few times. The CDR3 bases are TGTGCCAGCAGCTTGGGGACACAGGGGGCTGATCAGCCCCAGCATTTT. Residues: CASSLGTQGADQPQHF. This rearrangement joins TRBV5-7 to TRBJ1-5; 9 nucleotides agree with TRBD1. TRBV5-7 has ORF status, its function being uncertain. CDR3 size: 16 residues. J was trimmed by 5 bases and V by 0 bases; bases with no gene match: 6.

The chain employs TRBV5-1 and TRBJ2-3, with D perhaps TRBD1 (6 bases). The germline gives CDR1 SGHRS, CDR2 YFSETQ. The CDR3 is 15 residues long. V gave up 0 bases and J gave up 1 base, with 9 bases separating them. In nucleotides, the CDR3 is TGCGCCAGCAGCTTGGGACAGGTCCGCACAGATACGCAGTATTTT. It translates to CASSLGQVRTDTQYF.

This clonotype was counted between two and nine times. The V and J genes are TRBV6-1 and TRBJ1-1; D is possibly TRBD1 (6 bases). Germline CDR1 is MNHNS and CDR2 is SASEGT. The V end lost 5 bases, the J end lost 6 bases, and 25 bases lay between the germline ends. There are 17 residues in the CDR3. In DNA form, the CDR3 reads TGTGCCAGCAGTCCGCAGGGGTTGGCCGGGGGGGCTGCTGAAGCTTTCTTT. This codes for CASSPQGLAGGAAEAFF.

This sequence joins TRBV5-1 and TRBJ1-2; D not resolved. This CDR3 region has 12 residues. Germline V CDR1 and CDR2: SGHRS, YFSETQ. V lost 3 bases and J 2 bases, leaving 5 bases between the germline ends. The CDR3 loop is CASSSDNYGYTF. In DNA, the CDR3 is TGCGCCAGCAGCTCGGACAACTATGGCTACACCTTC.

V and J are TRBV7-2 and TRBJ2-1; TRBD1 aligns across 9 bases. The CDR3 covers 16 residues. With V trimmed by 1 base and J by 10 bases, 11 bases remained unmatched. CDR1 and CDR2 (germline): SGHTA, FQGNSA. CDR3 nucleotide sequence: TGTGCCAGCAGCTTAGAAGTTTGGGACAGGGCAGGGGAGCAGTTCTTC. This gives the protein CASSLEVWDRAGEQFF.

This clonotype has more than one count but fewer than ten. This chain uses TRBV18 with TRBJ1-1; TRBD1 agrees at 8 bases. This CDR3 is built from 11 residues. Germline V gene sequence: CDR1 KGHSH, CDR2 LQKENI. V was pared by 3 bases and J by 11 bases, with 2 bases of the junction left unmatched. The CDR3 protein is CASSPDREAFF. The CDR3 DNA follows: TGTGCCAGCTCACCGGACAGGGAGGCTTTCTTT. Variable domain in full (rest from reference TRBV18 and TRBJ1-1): NAGVMQNPRHLVRRRGQEARLRCSPMKGHSHVYWYRQLPEEGLKFMVYLQKENIIDESGMPKERFSAEFPKEGPSILRIQQVVRGDSAAYFCASSPDREAFFGQGTRLTVV.

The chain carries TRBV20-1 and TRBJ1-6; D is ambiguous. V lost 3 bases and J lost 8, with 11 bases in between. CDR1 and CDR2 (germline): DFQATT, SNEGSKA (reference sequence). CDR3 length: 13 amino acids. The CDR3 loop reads CSASVGSDSPLHF. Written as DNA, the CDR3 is TGCAGTGCTAGTGTCGGGTCAGATTCACCCCTCCACTTT.